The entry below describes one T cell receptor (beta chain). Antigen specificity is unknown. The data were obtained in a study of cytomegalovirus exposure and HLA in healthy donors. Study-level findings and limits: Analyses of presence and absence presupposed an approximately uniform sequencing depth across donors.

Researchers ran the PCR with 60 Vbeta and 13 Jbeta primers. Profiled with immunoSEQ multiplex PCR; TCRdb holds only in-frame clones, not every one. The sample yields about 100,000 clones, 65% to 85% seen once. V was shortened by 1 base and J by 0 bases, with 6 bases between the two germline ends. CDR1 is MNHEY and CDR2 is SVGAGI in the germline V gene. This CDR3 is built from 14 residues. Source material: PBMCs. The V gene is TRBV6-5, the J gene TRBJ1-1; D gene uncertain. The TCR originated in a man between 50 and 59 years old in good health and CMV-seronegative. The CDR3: CASSYLEVNTEAFF. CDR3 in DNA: TGTGCCAGCAGTTACTTGGAGGTGAACACTGAAGCTTTCTTT.